Shown below are 5 T cell receptor beta chains from a single sample sequenced in a study of T cell changes during pregnancy in multiple sclerosis. TCRdb's copy holds only in-frame clones and misses some; the assay was immunoSEQ multiplex PCR. The table includes tens of thousands of clones, just under 95% detected once. The sequencing used peripheral blood, collected in the first trimester of pregnancy. The receptors were gathered from a female donor with multiple sclerosis, enrolled in a pregnancy study.

The chain joins TRBV7-3 to TRBJ2-7; TRBD1 matches 7 bases. V trimming: 2 bases; J trimming: 1 base; junction bases outside the gene matches: 8. The CDR3 covers 16 residues. CDR1 SGHTA and CDR2 FQGTGA come from the germline V gene. The CDR3 is CASSLAHHRGSYEQYF. The DNA for the CDR3 is TGTGCCAGCAGCTTAGCCCACCACAGGGGTTCCTACGAGCAGTACTTC.

The J gene is TRBJ2-7, the V gene TRBV19; D gene uncertain. CDR1 is LNHDA, CDR2 SQIVND, per germline (reference sequence). This CDR3 has 14 amino acids. V was pared by 5 bases and J by 10 bases, with 21 bases between. This CDR3 is CASSSHEAPLGQYF. In DNA form, the CDR3 reads TGTGCCAGTAGTTCCCACGAGGCCCCCTTGGGTCAGTACTTC.

The chain has TRBV27 and TRBJ1-1, with a tentative D call TRBD1 (5 bases). V was cut by 3 bases and J by 2 bases, with 10 bases left in between. CDR3 length: 14 amino acids. Germline V gene data show CDR1 as MNHEY and CDR2 as SMNVEV (reference sequence). The CDR3 region is CASSFLGVNTEAFF. As DNA, the CDR3 is TGTGCCAGCAGTTTTTTAGGGGTAAACACTGAAGCTTTCTTT.

The gene calls are TRBV7-6 and TRBJ2-7, with D possibly being TRBD1 (6 bases). The CDR3 sequence is 17 residues long. V lost 1 base and J 0 bases, leaving 16 bases between the germline ends. Germline loops: CDR1 SGHVS, CDR2 FNYEAQ. CDR3 DNA sequence: TGTGCCAGCAGCTTAGTAGGGTATGGACAGCGCTCCTACGAGCAGTACTTC. Encoded protein: CASSLVGYGQRSYEQYF.

V gene TRBV4-1 combines with J gene TRBJ2-1; a possible D gene is TRBD2 (7 bases). The CDR3 sequence is 17 residues long. Germline assignment: CDR1 MGHRA and CDR2 YSYEKL. The V end was cut by 1 base, the J end by 5 bases, with 18 bases between. In DNA, the CDR3 is TGCGCCAGCAGCCAAGGGGGGGGCGGGGAGAGTCACAATGAGCAGTTCTTC. It encodes CASSQGGGGESHNEQFF.